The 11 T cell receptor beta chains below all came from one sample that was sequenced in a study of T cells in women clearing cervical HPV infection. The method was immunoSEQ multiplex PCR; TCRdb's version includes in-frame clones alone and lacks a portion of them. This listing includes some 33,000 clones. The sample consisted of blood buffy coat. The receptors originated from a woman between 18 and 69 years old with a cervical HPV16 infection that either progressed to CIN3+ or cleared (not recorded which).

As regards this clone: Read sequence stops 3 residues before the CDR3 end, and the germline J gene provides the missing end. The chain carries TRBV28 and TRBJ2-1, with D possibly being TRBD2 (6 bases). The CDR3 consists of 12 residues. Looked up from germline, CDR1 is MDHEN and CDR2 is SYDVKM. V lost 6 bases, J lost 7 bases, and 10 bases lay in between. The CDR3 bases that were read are TGTGCCAGCAGACTAGCTAGGAATGAG. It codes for CASRLARNE. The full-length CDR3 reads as CASRLARNEQFF.

The CDR3 bases that were read are TGTGCCAGCAGTCACGGACTAGCCGGGGAG. Translated, it gives CASSHGLAGE. The entire CDR3 protein is CASSHGLAGELFF. The V call is TRBV11-2, the J call TRBJ2-2; 7 bases map to TRBD2. Coverage ceases 3 residues before the CDR3 finishes, and the germline J gene fills in the end. V shed 6 bases, J shed 6 bases, and the junction held 4 bases outside the gene matches. CDR3 length: 13 residues. Germline-derived CDR1 and CDR2 are SGHAT and FQNNGV.

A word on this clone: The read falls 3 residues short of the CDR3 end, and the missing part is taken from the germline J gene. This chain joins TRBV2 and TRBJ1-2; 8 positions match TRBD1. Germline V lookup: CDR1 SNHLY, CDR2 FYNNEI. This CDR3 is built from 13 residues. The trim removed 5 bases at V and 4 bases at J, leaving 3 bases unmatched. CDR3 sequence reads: CASSSGQAYGYTF. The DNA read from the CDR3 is TGTGCCAGCAGTTCGGGACAGGCCTATGGC. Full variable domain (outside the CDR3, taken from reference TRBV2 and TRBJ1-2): EPEVTQTPSHQVTQMGQEVILRCVPISNHLYFYWYRQILGQKVEFLVSFYNNEISEKSEIFDDQFSVERPDGSNFTLKIRSTKLEDSAMYFCASSSGQAYGYTFGSGTRLTVV.

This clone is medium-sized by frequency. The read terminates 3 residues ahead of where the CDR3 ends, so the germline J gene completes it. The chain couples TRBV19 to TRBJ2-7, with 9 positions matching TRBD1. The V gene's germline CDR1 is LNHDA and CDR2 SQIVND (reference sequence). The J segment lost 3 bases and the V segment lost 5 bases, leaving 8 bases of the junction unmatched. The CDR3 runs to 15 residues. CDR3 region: CASSEGQGQIYEQYF. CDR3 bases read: TGTGCCAGTAGTGAGGGACAGGGCCAAATCTACGAG.

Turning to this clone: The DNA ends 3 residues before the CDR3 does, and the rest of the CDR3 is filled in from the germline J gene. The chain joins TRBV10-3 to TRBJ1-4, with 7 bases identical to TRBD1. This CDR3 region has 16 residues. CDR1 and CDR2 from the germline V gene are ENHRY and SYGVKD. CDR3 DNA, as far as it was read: TGTGCCATCAGTGAGGATTTGGGGGACAGTAATTCACCA. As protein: CAISEDLGDSNSP. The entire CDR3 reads CAISEDLGDSNSPLFF.

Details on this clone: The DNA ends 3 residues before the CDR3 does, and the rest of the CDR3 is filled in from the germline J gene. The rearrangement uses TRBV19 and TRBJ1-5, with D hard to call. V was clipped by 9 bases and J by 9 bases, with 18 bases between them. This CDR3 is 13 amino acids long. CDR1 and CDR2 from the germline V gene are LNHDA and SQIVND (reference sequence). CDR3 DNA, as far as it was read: TGTGCCAGGAGTTCGCAGGAAGTAGGGCCC. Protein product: CARSSQEVGP. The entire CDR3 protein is CARSSQEVGPQHF.

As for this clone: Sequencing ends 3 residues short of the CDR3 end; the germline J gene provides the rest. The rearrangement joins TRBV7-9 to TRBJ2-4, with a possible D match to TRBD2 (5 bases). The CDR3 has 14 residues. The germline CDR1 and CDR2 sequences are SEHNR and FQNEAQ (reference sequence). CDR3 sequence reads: CASSRDGGDYGQYF. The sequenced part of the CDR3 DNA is TGTGCCAGCAGCCGTGACGGAGGAGACTATGGT.

CDR3 DNA (partial): TGCAGTGCTATCCCAGACAGTTCCTACGAG. It is translated as CSAIPDSSYE. The full-length CDR3 reads as CSAIPDSSYEQYF. The chain uses TRBV20-1 and TRBJ2-7, with TRBD1 as a possible D gene (5 bases). The read halts 3 residues ahead of the CDR3 end, with the missing end drawn from the germline J gene. The CDR3 spans 13 residues. The germline CDR1 and CDR2 sequences are DFQATT and SNEGSKA (reference sequence). V lost 4 bases to trimming and J lost 1 base, with 11 bases between them.

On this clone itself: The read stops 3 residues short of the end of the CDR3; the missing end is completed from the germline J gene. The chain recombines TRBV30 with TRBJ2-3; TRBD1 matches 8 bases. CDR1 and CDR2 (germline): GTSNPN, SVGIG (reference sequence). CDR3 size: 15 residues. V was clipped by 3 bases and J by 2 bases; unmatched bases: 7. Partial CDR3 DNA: TGTGCCTGGAGGGGGGACAGGTCTTCCACAGATACG. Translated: CAWRGDRSSTDT. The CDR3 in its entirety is CAWRGDRSSTDTQYF.

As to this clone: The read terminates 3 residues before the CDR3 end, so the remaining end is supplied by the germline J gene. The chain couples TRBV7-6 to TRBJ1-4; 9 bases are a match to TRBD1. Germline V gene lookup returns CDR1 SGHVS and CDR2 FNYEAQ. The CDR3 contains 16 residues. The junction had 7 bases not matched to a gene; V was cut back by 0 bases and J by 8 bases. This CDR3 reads CASSLAEDRGGEKLFF. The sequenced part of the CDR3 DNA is TGTGCCAGCAGCTTAGCCGAGGACAGGGGAGGCGAAAAA. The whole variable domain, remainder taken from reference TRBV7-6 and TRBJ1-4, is GAGVSQSPRYKVTKRGQDVALRCDPISGHVSLYWYRQALGQGPEFLTYFNYEAQQDKSGLPNDRFSAERPEGSISTLTIQRTEQRDSAMYRCASSLAEDRGGEKLFFGSGTQLSVL.

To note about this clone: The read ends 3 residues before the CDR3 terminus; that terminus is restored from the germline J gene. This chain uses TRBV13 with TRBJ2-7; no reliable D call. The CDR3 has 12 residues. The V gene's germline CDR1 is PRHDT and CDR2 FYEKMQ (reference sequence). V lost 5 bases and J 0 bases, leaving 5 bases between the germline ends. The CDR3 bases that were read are TGTGCCAGCAGCCAGTACTCCTACGAG. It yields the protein CASSQYSYE. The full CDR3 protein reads CASSQYSYEQYF.